This T cell receptor beta chain comes out of a study of shared clonotypes between healthy human individuals. For the study at large: A couple of women and a few men aged 18 to 49 served as donors. Each donor had three CD4 naive, three CD4 memory, two CD8 naive and one CD8 memory plate. Findings and caveats of the study: A handful of donors shared 4.5% to 6.5% of their naive CD4 clonotypes.

The authors loaded 150 to 250 ng DNA, approximately 30,000 T cell genomes, into sorted-subset replicate PCRs. Generated by immunoSEQ multiplex PCR, the TCRdb table keeps only in-frame clones and is missing some. Among millions of clones listed, about 93% were seen once. About this clone itself: No antigen is known for it.

Trimming shortened V by 8 bases and J by 4 bases, and 17 bases separated the two germline ends. Per the germline V gene, CDR1 is MGHDK and CDR2 is SYGVNS. This CDR3 contains 15 residues. Naive CD8 cells comprised CD45RO-negative, CCR7-positively selected cells, excluding terminally differentiated effector memory CD45RA+ cells. Sequencing was carried out using naive CD8+ T cells from PBMCs. The chain is built from TRBV25-1 and TRBJ2-2; D may be TRBD1 (5 bases). This receptor was taken from a man aged 18 to 30 in good health. Some clones in this sample may be carry-over from other donors' samples. CDR3 amino acids: CASGNLGQRTGELFF. In DNA, the CDR3 is TGTGCCAGCGGGAATTTGGGGCAGCGCACCGGGGAGCTGTTTTTT.